Following are 29 T cell receptor beta chains from one sample sequenced in a study of breast tumors, draining lymph nodes, adjacent tissues. One entry per CDR3 protein results from TCRdb running MiXCR on the multiplex PCR reads. The sample has 66,000 or so distinct CDR3 sequences, less than 45% seen once; the top ten hold roughly 8.1%. What was sequenced was breast tumor tissue. These receptors were obtained from a female donor with breast cancer. Some clones in this sample may be carry-over from other donors' samples.

This clonotype has ten or more counts. J is TRBJ2-1 and V is TRBV2; 11 bases line up with TRBD1. Trimming took 6 bases from V and 6 from J; bases not matched to a gene: 4. The CDR3 extends over 14 amino acids. Germline CDR1 SNHLY, CDR2 FYNNEI. CDR3 in amino acids: CASSPGQGGNEQFF. DNA of the CDR3: TGTGCCAGCAGCCCGGGACAGGGGGGCAATGAGCAGTTCTTC.

In the case of this clonotype: The CDR3 does not close with the conserved phenylalanine or tryptophan, likely indicating a read error. V usage is TRBV7-4 and J usage is TRBJ2-3; D ambiguous. Germline CDR1 SGHVT, CDR2 SQSDAQ. V was pared by 0 bases and J by 2 bases, with 9 bases between. CDR3 size: 15 residues. The CDR3 region has the DNA TGTGCCAGCAGCTTAGCTTCCAGTGCCACAGATACGCAGTATCTT. Protein sequence: CASSLASSATDTQYL.

The chain employs TRBV4-2 and TRBJ2-3; D perhaps matches TRBD1 (5 bases). Germline V CDR1 and CDR2: LGHNA, YNFKEQ. The V end was cut by 4 bases, the J end by 0 bases, with 11 bases between. CDR3 length equals 15 residues. This CDR3 is CASSLRASSTDTQYF. The CDR3 nucleotides are TGTGCCAGCAGCCTCAGGGCTTCTAGCACAGATACGCAGTATTTT.

The J gene is TRBJ2-5, the V gene TRBV4-2; 7 nucleotides align to TRBD1. The CDR3 has 17 amino acids. The ends lost 2 bases at V and 1 base at J; junction bases unmatched: 10. Germline V gene sequence: CDR1 LGHNA, CDR2 YNFKEQ. The CDR3: CASSQPRDSRRQETQYF. The CDR3 DNA is TGTGCCAGCAGCCAACCTAGGGACAGTCGGCGCCAAGAGACCCAGTACTTC.

Remarks on this clonotype: This likely comes from a read error, as the CDR3 has no conserved phenylalanine or tryptophan at its end. The chain uses TRBV5-5 and TRBJ2-7; D call uncertain. The CDR3 contains 11 residues. Per germline, CDR1 SGHKS and CDR2 YYEKEE (reference sequence). DNA of the CDR3: TGTGCCAGCAGCTCTACCTACGCGCAGTACCTC. It encodes CASSSTYAQYL.

This chain joins TRBV6-6 and TRBJ2-3; TRBD1 might be the D (6 bases). CDR3 length: 14 amino acids. Germline CDR1 is MNHNY and CDR2 is SVGAGI (reference sequence). With 5 bases removed from V and 6 bases from J, the gap between germline ends came to 15 bases. The CDR3 nucleotides read TGTGCCAGCAGTCACTTCCAGGGGCTGGATACGCAGTATTTT. This gives the protein CASSHFQGLDTQYF.

The table lists this clonotype with a count of one. The V and J genes are TRBV20-1 and TRBJ1-4; maybe TRBD1 (6 bases). The CDR3 totals 13 residues. V was shortened by 1 base and J by 8 bases, with 11 bases between the two germline ends. CDR1 is DFQATT, CDR2 SNEGSKA, per germline (reference sequence). This chain's CDR3 is CSARVGGGEKLFF. The CDR3 region has the DNA TGCAGTGCTAGAGTGGGAGGGGGGGAAAAACTGTTTTTT.

The J gene is TRBJ2-5, the V gene TRBV7-9, with 9 nucleotides matching TRBD1. Germline V gene sequence: CDR1 SEHNR, CDR2 FQNEAQ (reference sequence). The CDR3 runs to 14 residues. J lost 8 bases, V lost 6 bases, and 10 bases had no gene match. The DNA for the CDR3 is TGTGCCAGCAGAAGGACAGGGGATGGGACTACCCAGTACTTC. Amino acids: CASRRTGDGTTQYF.

The V gene is TRBV19, the J gene TRBJ2-4, with D perhaps TRBD2 (6 bases). This CDR3 has 14 residues. CDR1 is LNHDA, CDR2 SQIVND, per germline (reference sequence). The V end lost 4 bases, the J end lost 3 bases, and 10 bases lay between the germline ends. In DNA form, the CDR3 reads TGTGCCAGTAGTAGGGTGGGGGGCAAAAACATTCAGTACTTC. Its translation: CASSRVGGKNIQYF.

The V call is TRBV11-2, the J call TRBJ2-5, with TRBD1 matching 7 bases. This CDR3 has 14 amino acids. CDR1 is SGHAT, CDR2 FQNNGV, per germline. J was trimmed by 9 bases and V by 1 base; bases with no gene match: 8. CDR3 bases: TGTGCCAGCAGCTTAGTGATTAGGGGGCAGCCCCAGTACTTC. Residues: CASSLVIRGQPQYF.

Concerning this clonotype itself: At one boundary the junction diverges from the germline segment, which might be a read error. The chain joins TRBV19 to TRBJ2-6, with D maybe TRBD1 (6 bases). Germline assignment: CDR1 LNHDA and CDR2 SQIVND (reference sequence). This CDR3 region has 16 residues. This CDR3 reads CASSTPHRAGANVPTF. The CDR3 nucleotides are TGTGCCAGTAGTACTCCTCACAGGGCTGGGGCCAACGTCCCGACTTTC.

A word on this clonotype: A much larger clone differs by one base, so this may be a read error. The genes are TRBV6-1 and TRBJ1-6; D ambiguous. V was shortened by 5 bases and J by 10 bases, with 18 bases between the two germline ends. The CDR3 length is 15 residues. Germline CDR1 is MNHNS and CDR2 is SASEGT. The CDR3 loop reads CASSQLGNRESPLHF. CDR3 DNA: TGTGCCAGCAGTCAACTAGGGAACAGAGAGTCACCCCTCCACTTT.

This chain uses TRBV13 with TRBJ1-2; TRBD1 aligns across 8 bases. V shed 0 bases, J shed 0 bases, and the junction held 0 bases outside the gene matches. Germline V gene lookup returns CDR1 PRHDT and CDR2 FYEKMQ (reference sequence). This CDR3 has 15 residues. CDR3 bases: TGTGCCAGCAGCTTAGGGACAGGGGCTAACTATGGCTACACCTTC. It specifies CASSLGTGANYGYTF.

Comments on this clonotype: A much larger clonotype is one base distant, so this may be a read error. The chain is built from TRBV6-4 and TRBJ2-1; perhaps TRBD1 as D (6 bases). CDR1 and CDR2 from the germline V gene are MRHNA and SNTAGT. The CDR3 has 15 residues. V was trimmed by 5 bases and J by 1 base, leaving 12 bases between them. The chain's CDR3 is CASSQQGRSYNEQFF. The CDR3 DNA is TGTGCCAGCAGTCAACAGGGTCGGTCCTACAATGAGCAGTTCTTC.

This clonotype was seen ten or more times. The chain employs TRBV5-1 and TRBJ1-2, with a possible D match to TRBD1 (6 bases). The CDR3 covers 14 residues. Per germline, CDR1 SGHRS and CDR2 YFSETQ. Trimming pared 4 bases from V and 10 bases from J, leaving 20 bases between. As DNA, the CDR3 is TGCGCCAGCAGCCCCGGGACACAACGTTTAGCCTACACCTTC. It yields the protein CASSPGTQRLAYTF.

This clonotype was found many times. The chain carries TRBV4-2 and TRBJ2-5; 8 bases fit TRBD2. J lost 1 base, V lost 4 bases, and 5 bases had no gene match. The CDR3 loop spans 15 amino acids. Germline V gene data show CDR1 as LGHNA and CDR2 as YNFKEQ. The CDR3 DNA is TGTGCCAGCAGCCCCTTCGCGGGGGGCCAAGAGACCCAGTACTTC. The encoded protein is CASSPFAGGQETQYF.

This clonotype was counted at least ten times. The rearrangement joins TRBV9 to TRBJ2-1, with 12 positions matching TRBD2. Trimming at V came to 4 bases and at J to 8 bases, leaving 13 bases not matched to a gene. Germline V CDR1 and CDR2: SGDLS, YYNGEE. The length of the CDR3 is 17 residues. The CDR3, as DNA: TGTGCCAGCAGCTTCAGTGGGACTAGCGGGCCGGAGGATGAGCAGTTCTTC. Protein sequence: CASSFSGTSGPEDEQFF.

In this sample, this clonotype turned up many times. The chain couples TRBV2 to TRBJ1-5, with D unresolved. Trimming removed 4 bases at V and 9 bases at J, with 19 bases between. Germline lookup yields CDR1 SNHLY and CDR2 FYNNEI. The CDR3 consists of 15 residues. CDR3 sequence: CASSVVRPLGWPQHF. The CDR3 coding sequence is TGTGCCAGCAGTGTCGTCCGGCCCCTGGGTTGGCCCCAGCATTTT.

This sequence joins TRBV6-1 and TRBJ1-1; no definite D call. Trimming left V 3 bases short and J 8 bases short, with 10 bases between. This CDR3 contains 12 residues. CDR1 and CDR2 from the germline V gene are MNHNS and SASEGT. The CDR3 DNA follows: TGTGCCAGCAGTGATCTGCAGACGGAAGCTTTCTTT. Translating gives CASSDLQTEAFF.

The rearrangement uses TRBV24-1 and TRBJ1-5; possibly TRBD1 for D (5 bases). Per the germline V gene, CDR1 is KGHDR and CDR2 is SFDVKD. The V and J ends lost 11 bases and 5 bases respectively, with 15 bases between them. This CDR3 has 13 residues. Written as DNA, the CDR3 is TGTGCCAGCGGACCTGACAGTCATCAGCCCCAGCATTTT. It is translated as CASGPDSHQPQHF.

A remark on this clonotype: With a much larger clone just one base away, this may be a read error. CDR3 nucleotides: TGCAGTGCTCCCTCACAGACCCAAGAGACCCAGTACTTC. Translating gives CSAPSQTQETQYF. This chain uses TRBV20-1 with TRBJ2-5; D not certain. The CDR3 runs to 13 residues. With 5 bases removed from V and 1 base from J, the gap between germline ends came to 11 bases. CDR1 is DFQATT, CDR2 SNEGSKA, per germline (reference sequence).

The J gene is TRBJ2-2, the V gene TRBV12-3 or TRBV12-4; no reliable D call. The CDR3 runs 12 residues. V dropped 3 bases and J dropped 5 bases, with 4 bases sitting between them. In nucleotides, the CDR3 is TGTGCCAGCAGTTTCCGTACCGGGGAGCTGTTTTTT. This gives the protein CASSFRTGELFF.

The chain couples TRBV2 to TRBJ1-6; no firm D call. The CDR3 sequence is 15 residues long. The V gene's germline CDR1 is SNHLY and CDR2 FYNNEI. The V gene lost 10 bases and the J gene lost 5 bases, with 18 bases spanning the gap. The CDR3 DNA follows: TGTGCCACAACGCGAACCGCACAAAATAATTCACCCCTCCACTTT. Its translation: CATTRTAQNNSPLHF.

This clonotype was observed at least ten times. V is TRBV9 and J is TRBJ2-3; TRBD2 matches at 7 bases. Trimming took 0 bases from V and 9 from J; bases not matched to a gene: 10. This CDR3 is built from 15 residues. Germline V gene data show CDR1 as SGDLS and CDR2 as YYNGEE. The chain's CDR3 is CASSVVEGRGGTQYF. In DNA form, the CDR3 reads TGTGCCAGCAGCGTAGTGGAGGGGAGGGGCGGAACGCAGTATTTT. The full variable domain, in which reference TRBV9 and TRBJ2-3 provide the parts outside the CDR3, is DSGVTQTPKHLITATGQRVTLRCSPRSGDLSVYWYQQSLDQGLQFLIQYYNGEERAKGNILERFSAQQFPDLHSELNLSSLELGDSALYFCASSVVEGRGGTQYFGPGTRLTVL.

V is TRBV20-1 and J is TRBJ1-2; 8 nucleotides match TRBD1. The CDR3 length is 12 residues. J was trimmed by 4 bases and V by 5 bases; bases with no gene match: 3. The V gene's germline CDR1 is DFQATT and CDR2 SNEGSKA (reference sequence). CDR3 in DNA: TGCAGTGCTGACGGGACAGGCTATGGCTACACCTTC. This encodes CSADGTGYGYTF.

Comments on this clonotype: This may be a read error, as it is one base from a much larger clone. V gene TRBV18 combines with J gene TRBJ2-5; 10 positions match TRBD1. The germline gives CDR1 KGHSH, CDR2 LQKENI. The CDR3 sequence is 15 residues long. CDR3 coding DNA: TGTGCCAGCTCACCGCGACAGGGGGCCGGAGAGCCCCAGTACTTC. This translates into CASSPRQGAGEPQYF.

Of note for this clonotype: A single base separates this from a much larger clone, so it may be a read error. This rearrangement joins TRBV9 to TRBJ2-3, with 7 bases identical to TRBD2. The CDR3 is 15 amino acids. Germline CDR1 SGDLS, CDR2 YYNGEE. The CDR3 sequence: CASSATGGSKDTQYF. The CDR3 coding sequence is TGTGCCAGCTCAGCCACGGGGGGAAGCAAAGATACGCAGTATTTT. The full variable domain, its missing parts supplied by reference TRBV9 and TRBJ2-3, is DSGVTQTPKHLITATGQRVTLRCSPRSGDLSVYWYQQSLDQGLQFLIQYYNGEERAKGNILERFSAQQFPDLHSELNLSSLELGDSALYFCASSATGGSKDTQYFGPGTRLTVL.

In the case of this clonotype: A read error may explain this, as a much larger clone is one base away. The chain links TRBV30 to TRBJ1-2; no definite D call. CDR3 size: 13 residues. V was clipped by 5 bases and J by 2 bases, with 12 bases between them. Germline V gene data show CDR1 as GTSNPN and CDR2 as SVGIG (reference sequence). The CDR3 DNA reads TGTGCCTGGGTCCAGGCGACCAACTATGGCTACACCTTC. It encodes CAWVQATNYGYTF.

This chain uses TRBV4-1 with TRBJ2-3; 10 bases match TRBD2. Losses at the gene ends were 4 bases for V and 11 bases for J; bases not matched to a gene: 18. This CDR3 spans 17 amino acids. Per the germline V gene, CDR1 is MGHRA and CDR2 is YSYEKL. The CDR3 region is CASSLLAGLSSYNEQYF. The CDR3 DNA follows: TGCGCCAGCAGCCTACTAGCGGGATTAAGCTCCTACAATGAGCAGTATTTT.